Each of the 14 T cell receptor beta chains below was sequenced from the same sample in a study of T cell clonotyping in hematopoietic cell transplantation. Time point indicated: recipient sample about 28 days before transplant, after cytoreduction. Data came from immunoSEQ multiplex PCR; TCRdb stores just in-frame clones and leaves some out. The table records about 28,000 clones, 90% to 95% of them present only once. The starting material was peripheral blood mononuclear cells, obtained before stem cell transplant. Receptors originate from a man aged 50-59 years with acute myeloid leukemia. Some clones in this sample may be carry-over from other donors' samples.

This clone appeared a single time. The genes are TRBV9 and TRBJ2-3; D tentatively fits TRBD1 or TRBD2 (5 bases each). The CDR3 has 14 amino acids. Trimming shortened V by 5 bases and J by 0 bases, and 10 bases separated the two germline ends. CDR1 is SGDLS and CDR2 is YYNGEE in the germline V gene. CDR3 residues: CASRRDRSTDTQYF. DNA for the CDR3: TGTGCCAGCAGGAGGGACCGCAGCACAGATACGCAGTATTTT.

The chain joins TRBV2 to TRBJ2-3, with D unclear. CDR1 is SNHLY and CDR2 is FYNNEI in the germline V gene. With 4 bases removed from V and 1 base from J, the gap between germline ends came to 9 bases. This CDR3 is 14 amino acids long. CDR3 amino acids: CASSVLDGTDTQYF. The DNA for the CDR3 is TGTGCCAGCAGTGTCCTCGACGGCACAGATACGCAGTATTTT. The full variable domain, its missing parts supplied by reference TRBV2 and TRBJ2-3, is EPEVTQTPSHQVTQMGQEVILRCVPISNHLYFYWYRQILGQKVEFLVSFYNNEISEKSEIFDDQFSVERPDGSNFTLKIRSTKLEDSAMYFCASSVLDGTDTQYFGPGTRLTVL.

The chain combines TRBV5-1 with TRBJ1-2; TRBD1 matches 7 bases. V lost 0 bases, J lost 4 bases, and 12 bases stayed unmatched. The CDR3 is 17 amino acids. Germline V gene sequence: CDR1 SGHRS, CDR2 YFSETQ. The CDR3 coding sequence is TGCGCCAGCAGCTTGGCCGGCAGACAGGGTGGGACCTATGGCTACACCTTC. Translating gives CASSLAGRQGGTYGYTF.

The chain links TRBV19 to TRBJ1-1; D is ambiguous. V was pared by 10 bases and J by 1 base, with 10 bases between. Per germline, CDR1 LNHDA and CDR2 SQIVND (reference sequence). CDR3 size: 12 residues. The CDR3 region has the DNA TGTGCCACTAAGATCGGGAACACTGAAGCTTTCTTT. Translation: CATKIGNTEAFF.

This clone showed up just once. CDR3 region: CASSPIRDSRDGYTF. The CDR3 DNA sequence: TGTGCCAGCTCCCCAATCCGGGACAGTCGGGATGGCTACACCTTC. V is TRBV18 and J is TRBJ1-2, with 7 nucleotides matching TRBD1. V was pared by 6 bases and J by 6 bases, with 13 bases of the junction left unmatched. Germline-derived CDR1 and CDR2 are KGHSH and LQKENI. The CDR3 contains 15 residues.

The V gene is TRBV7-9, the J gene TRBJ2-5; unclear D gene. V was clipped by 0 bases and J by 2 bases, with 4 bases between them. CDR3 length: 13 residues. CDR1 is SEHNR, CDR2 FQNEAQ, per germline (reference sequence). CDR3 coding DNA: TGTGCCAGCAGCTTAGCGCGGCAAGAGACCCAGTACTTC. It codes for CASSLARQETQYF.

The chain uses TRBV2 and TRBJ2-2, with 9 positions matching TRBD1. CDR3 length: 16 residues. J was trimmed by 4 bases and V by 2 bases; bases with no gene match: 5. The germline CDR1 and CDR2 sequences are SNHLY and FYNNEI. The CDR3 sequence is CASSEIGQGITGELFF. The CDR3 DNA reads TGTGCCAGCAGTGAAATTGGACAGGGGATCACCGGGGAGCTGTTTTTT.

The chain recombines TRBV4-3 with TRBJ2-1; 10 bases match TRBD2. There are 16 residues in the CDR3. Germline lookup yields CDR1 LGHNA and CDR2 YSLEER. The V gene end was trimmed by 1 base and the J gene end by 8 bases; junction bases not matched to a gene: 8. As DNA, the CDR3 is TGCGCCAGCAGCCAAGGGCTAGCGGGAGTCAGATATGAGCAGTTCTTC. It specifies CASSQGLAGVRYEQFF.

V is TRBV10-3 and J is TRBJ2-5, with D possibly being TRBD1 or TRBD2 (6 bases each). Trimming took 7 bases from V and 4 from J, leaving 13 bases between them. The germline V gene has CDR1 ENHRY and CDR2 SYGVKD. CDR3 size: 13 residues. For the CDR3, the DNA is TGTGCCATCAAGGAACAGGGAGGAGAGACCCAGTACTTC. Its translation: CAIKEQGGETQYF.

The rearrangement joins TRBV4-1 to TRBJ2-7, with 14 bases that match TRBD2. The CDR3 has 16 residues. Germline CDR1 MGHRA, CDR2 YSYEKL. The V gene end was trimmed by 2 bases and the J gene end by 3 bases; junction bases not matched to a gene: 3. Here the CDR3 DNA reads TGCGCCAGCAGCCAACCCGGGACTAGCGGGGGCTACGAGCAGTACTTC. Translation gives CASSQPGTSGGYEQYF.

The chain uses TRBV6-5 and TRBJ2-7; 8 bases fit TRBD1. The germline V gene encodes CDR1 MNHEY and CDR2 SVGAGI. Losses at the gene ends were 6 bases for V and 4 bases for J; bases not matched to a gene: 11. The CDR3 spans 15 residues. In DNA, the CDR3 is TGTGCCAGCAGATTCCGGGACAGGCCGCCTTACGAGCAGTACTTC. Protein sequence: CASRFRDRPPYEQYF.

V and J are TRBV7-2 and TRBJ2-6; no clear D gene. Trimming took 5 bases from V and 0 from J, leaving 14 bases between them. The CDR3 consists of 17 residues. Per the germline V gene, CDR1 is SGHTA and CDR2 is FQGNSA. CDR3 amino acids: CASSADQPRSGANVLTF. CDR3 nucleotide sequence: TGTGCCAGCAGCGCCGACCAACCCCGCTCTGGGGCCAACGTCCTGACTTTC.

The chain joins TRBV11-2 to TRBJ1-6; 8 bases map to TRBD1. In germline, CDR1 is SGHAT, CDR2 FQNNGV. There are 16 residues in the CDR3. Trimming took 5 bases from V and 8 from J; bases not matched to a gene: 11. CDR3 amino acids: CASSARGGQVDSPLHF. The CDR3 DNA sequence: TGTGCCAGCAGCGCCCGGGGGGGACAGGTGGATTCACCCCTCCACTTT.

The rearrangement joins TRBV4-2 to TRBJ1-1, with D possibly matching TRBD1 (5 bases). Germline CDR1 and CDR2: LGHNA and YNFKEQ. The V gene lost 0 bases and the J gene lost 1 base, with 15 bases spanning the gap. The CDR3 totals 17 residues. CDR3 DNA sequence: TGTGCCAGCAGCCAAGATCAGGAGGGGCCGGCGAACACTGAAGCTTTCTTT. As protein: CASSQDQEGPANTEAFF.